This T cell receptor (beta chain) was recovered during a study of CD8 T cells in Susac syndrome. After extraction with the RNeasy kit, 0.5 to 1 ug of the RNA was reverse transcribed using random hexamers. TCRdb re-analysed the immunoSEQ multiplex PCR reads in MiXCR, keeping a single row per CDR3 protein. This table holds 120,000 to 150,000 distinct CDR3 sequences, roughly 94% found once. TCR beta sequences were obtained from blood CD8+ and CD4+ T cells. The sample holds one count of this clonotype. Looked up from germline, CDR1 is MGHDK and CDR2 is SYGVNS. This CDR3 region has 17 residues. The ends lost 0 bases at V and 4 bases at J; junction bases unmatched: 9.

The chain employs TRBV25-1 and TRBJ2-5, with 9 bases identical to TRBD1. This sequence originates from a human donor in good health. Material: CD8+ T cells from PBMCs. The CDR3 sequence: CASSEYTGTGIGETQYF. The CDR3 DNA follows: TGTGCCAGCAGTGAATACACCGGGACAGGGATCGGAGAGACCCAGTACTTC.